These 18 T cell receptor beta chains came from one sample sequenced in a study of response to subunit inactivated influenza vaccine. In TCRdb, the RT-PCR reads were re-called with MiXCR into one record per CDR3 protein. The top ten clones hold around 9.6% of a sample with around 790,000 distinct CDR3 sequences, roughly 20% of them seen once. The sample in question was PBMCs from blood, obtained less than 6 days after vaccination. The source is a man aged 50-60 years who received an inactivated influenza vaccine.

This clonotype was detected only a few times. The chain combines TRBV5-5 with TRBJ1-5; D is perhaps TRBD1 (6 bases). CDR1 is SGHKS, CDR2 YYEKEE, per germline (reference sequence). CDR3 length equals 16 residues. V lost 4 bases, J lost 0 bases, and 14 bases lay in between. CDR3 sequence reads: CASSRTQGPSNQPQHF. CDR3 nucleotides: TGTGCCAGCAGCAGGACCCAGGGGCCTAGCAATCAGCCCCAGCATTTT.

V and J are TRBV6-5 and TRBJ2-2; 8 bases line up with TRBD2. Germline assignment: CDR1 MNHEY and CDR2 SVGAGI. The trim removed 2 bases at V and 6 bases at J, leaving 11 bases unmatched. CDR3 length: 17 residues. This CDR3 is CASSYASGTSIAGELFF. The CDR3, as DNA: TGTGCCAGCAGTTACGCGTCCGGGACTAGTATCGCCGGGGAGCTGTTTTTT.

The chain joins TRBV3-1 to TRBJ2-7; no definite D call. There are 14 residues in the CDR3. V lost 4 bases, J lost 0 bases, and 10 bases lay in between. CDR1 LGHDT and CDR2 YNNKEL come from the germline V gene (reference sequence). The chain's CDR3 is CASSPMGISYEQYF. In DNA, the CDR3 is TGTGCCAGCAGCCCTATGGGTATCTCCTACGAGCAGTACTTC.

The CDR3 here is CASSLFSRIPRDNSPLHF. CDR3 DNA: TGTGCCAGCAGTTTATTCAGCCGGATTCCCAGGGATAATTCACCCCTCCACTTT. The chain joins TRBV27 to TRBJ1-6; possible D gene TRBD1, 5 bases. Germline V gene lookup returns CDR1 MNHEY and CDR2 SMNVEV (reference sequence). V gave up 1 base and J gave up 5 bases, with 18 bases separating them. CDR3 length equals 18 residues.

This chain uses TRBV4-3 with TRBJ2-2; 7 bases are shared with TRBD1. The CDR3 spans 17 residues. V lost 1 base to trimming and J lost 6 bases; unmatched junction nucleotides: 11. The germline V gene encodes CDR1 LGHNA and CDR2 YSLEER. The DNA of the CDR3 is TGCGCCAGCAGCCAAGGAGGGGGCAGGATGGTTGCCGGGGAGCTGTTTTTT. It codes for CASSQGGGRMVAGELFF.

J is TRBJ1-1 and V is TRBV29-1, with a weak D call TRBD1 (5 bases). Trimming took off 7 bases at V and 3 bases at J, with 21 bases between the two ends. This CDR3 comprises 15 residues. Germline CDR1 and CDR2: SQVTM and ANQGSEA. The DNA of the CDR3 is TGCAGCGGTGGGGGTGGGGTAACTAGGGACACTGAAGCTTTCTTT. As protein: CSGGGGVTRDTEAFF.

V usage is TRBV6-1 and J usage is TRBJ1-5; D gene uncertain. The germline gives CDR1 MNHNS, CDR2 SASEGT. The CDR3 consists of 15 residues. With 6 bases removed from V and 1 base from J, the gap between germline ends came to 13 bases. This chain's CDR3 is CASSALRLSNQPQHF. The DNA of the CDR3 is TGTGCCAGCAGCGCACTCAGGCTCAGCAATCAGCCCCAGCATTTT.

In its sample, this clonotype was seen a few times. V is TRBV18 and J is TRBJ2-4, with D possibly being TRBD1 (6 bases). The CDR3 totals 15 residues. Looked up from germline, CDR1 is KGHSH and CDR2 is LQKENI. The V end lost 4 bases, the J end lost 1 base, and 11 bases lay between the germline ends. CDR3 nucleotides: TGTGCCAGCTCACGAGGGACATTCGCCAAAAACATTCAGTACTTC. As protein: CASSRGTFAKNIQYF.

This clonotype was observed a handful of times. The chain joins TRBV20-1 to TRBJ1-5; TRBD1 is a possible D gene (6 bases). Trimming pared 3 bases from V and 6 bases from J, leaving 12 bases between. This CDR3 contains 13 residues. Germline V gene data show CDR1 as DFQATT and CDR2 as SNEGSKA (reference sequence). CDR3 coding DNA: TGCAGTGCTAGGTCACAGGGAAGTCAGCCCCAGCATTTT. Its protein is CSARSQGSQPQHF.

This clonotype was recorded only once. CDR3 DNA sequence: TGTGCCAGCAGACCAGAGGACGGGGAGCTGTTTTTT. It yields the protein CASRPEDGELFF. This chain connects TRBV12-3 or TRBV12-4 to TRBJ2-2; no clear D gene. This CDR3 is 12 amino acids long. Trimming pared 6 bases from V and 7 bases from J, leaving 9 bases between.

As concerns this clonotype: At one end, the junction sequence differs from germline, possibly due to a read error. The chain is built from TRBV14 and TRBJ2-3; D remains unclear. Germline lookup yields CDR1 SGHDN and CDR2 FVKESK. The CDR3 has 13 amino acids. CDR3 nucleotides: TGTGCCAGCAGCTACTATAGCACCGATACGCAGTATTTT. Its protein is CASSYYSTDTQYF. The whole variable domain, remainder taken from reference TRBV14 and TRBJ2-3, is EAGVTQFPSHSVIEKGQTVTLRCDPISGHDNLYWYRRVMGKEIKFLLHFVKESKQDESGMPNNRFLAERTGGTYSTLKVQPAELEDSGVYFCASSYYSTDTQYFGPGTRLTVL.

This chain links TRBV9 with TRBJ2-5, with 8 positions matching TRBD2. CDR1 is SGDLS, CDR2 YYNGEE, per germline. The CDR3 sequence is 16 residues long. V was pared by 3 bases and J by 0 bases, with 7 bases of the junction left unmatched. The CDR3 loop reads CASSAGTRTYQETQYF. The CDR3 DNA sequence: TGTGCCAGCAGCGCCGGGACTAGGACATACCAAGAGACCCAGTACTTC. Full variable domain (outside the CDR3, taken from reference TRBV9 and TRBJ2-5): DSGVTQTPKHLITATGQRVTLRCSPRSGDLSVYWYQQSLDQGLQFLIQYYNGEERAKGNILERFSAQQFPDLHSELNLSSLELGDSALYFCASSAGTRTYQETQYFGPGTRLLVL.

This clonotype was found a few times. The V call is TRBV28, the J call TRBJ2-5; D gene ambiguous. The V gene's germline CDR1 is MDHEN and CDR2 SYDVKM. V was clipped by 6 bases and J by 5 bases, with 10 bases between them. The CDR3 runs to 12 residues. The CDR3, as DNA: TGTGCCAGCAGCCCTATCGGGGAGACCCAGTACTTC. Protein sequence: CASSPIGETQYF. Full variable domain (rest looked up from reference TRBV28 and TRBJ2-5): DVKVTQSSRYLVKRTGEKVFLECVQDMDHENMFWYRQDPGLGLRLIYFSYDVKMKEKGDIPEGYSVSREKKERFSLILESASTNQTSMYLCASSPIGETQYFGPGTRLLVL.

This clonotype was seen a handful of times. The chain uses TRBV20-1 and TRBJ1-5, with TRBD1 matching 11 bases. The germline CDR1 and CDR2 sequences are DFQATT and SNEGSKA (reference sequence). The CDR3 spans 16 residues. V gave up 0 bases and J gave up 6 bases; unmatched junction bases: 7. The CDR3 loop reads CSAREGTGGGSQPQHF. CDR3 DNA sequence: TGCAGTGCTAGAGAGGGGACAGGGGGAGGGAGTCAGCCCCAGCATTTT.

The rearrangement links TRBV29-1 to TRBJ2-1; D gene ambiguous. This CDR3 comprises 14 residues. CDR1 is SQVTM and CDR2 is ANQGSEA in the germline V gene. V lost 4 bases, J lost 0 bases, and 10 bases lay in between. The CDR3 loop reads CSVAGQSSYNEQFF. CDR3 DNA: TGCAGCGTTGCAGGTCAGAGCTCCTACAATGAGCAGTTCTTC.

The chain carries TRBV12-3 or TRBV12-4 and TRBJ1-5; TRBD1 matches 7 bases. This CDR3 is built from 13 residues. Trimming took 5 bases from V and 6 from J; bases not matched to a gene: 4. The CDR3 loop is CASSRQGSQPQHF. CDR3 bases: TGTGCCAGCAGTCGACAGGGTAGTCAGCCCCAGCATTTT.

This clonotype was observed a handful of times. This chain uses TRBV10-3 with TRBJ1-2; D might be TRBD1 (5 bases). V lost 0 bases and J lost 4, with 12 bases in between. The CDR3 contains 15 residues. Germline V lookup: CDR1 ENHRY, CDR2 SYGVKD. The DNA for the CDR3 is TGTGCCATCAGTGAGTCGGAGGGGCAGGGCTATGGCTACACCTTC. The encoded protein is CAISESEGQGYGYTF.

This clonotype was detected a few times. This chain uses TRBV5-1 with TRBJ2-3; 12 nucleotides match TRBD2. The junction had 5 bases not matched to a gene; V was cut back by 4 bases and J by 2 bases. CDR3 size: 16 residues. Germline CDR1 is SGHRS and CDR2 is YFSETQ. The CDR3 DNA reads TGCGCCAGCAGCCCCCTAGCGGGAGGGTACACAGATACGCAGTATTTT. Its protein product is CASSPLAGGYTDTQYF.